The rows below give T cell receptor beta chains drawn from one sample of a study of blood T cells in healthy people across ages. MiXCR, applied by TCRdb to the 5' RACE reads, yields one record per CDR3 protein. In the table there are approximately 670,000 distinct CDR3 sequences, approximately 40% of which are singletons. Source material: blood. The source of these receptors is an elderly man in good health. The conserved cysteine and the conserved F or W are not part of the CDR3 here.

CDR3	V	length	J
ASSWTLAGGTDTQY	TRBV5-1	14	TRBJ2-3
ASSSMGDRGETQY	TRBV7-9	13	TRBJ2-5
ASSVDPGETQY	TRBV5-1	11	TRBJ2-5
ASSHSGTSGSGEQY	TRBV7-2	14	TRBJ2-7
TSERTPDYEQY	TRBV6-4	11	TRBJ2-7
ASSFRSGGATKNIQY	TRBV12-3/TRBV12-4	15	TRBJ2-4
SATPGGDTEAF	TRBV20-1	11	TRBJ1-1
ASSPGISYGQY	TRBV7-9	11	TRBJ2-4
ASSLEQGVSPLH	TRBV28	12	TRBJ1-6
ASSQSGTPTYGYT	TRBV4-2	13	TRBJ1-2
ASSYETSGVTGELF	TRBV6-2/TRBV6-3	14	TRBJ2-2
ASSDSGTGDEQF	TRBV6-4	12	TRBJ2-1
ASSPKTGVASRQY	TRBV14	13	TRBJ2-4
ASSQVLGPHGYT	TRBV4-3	12	TRBJ1-2